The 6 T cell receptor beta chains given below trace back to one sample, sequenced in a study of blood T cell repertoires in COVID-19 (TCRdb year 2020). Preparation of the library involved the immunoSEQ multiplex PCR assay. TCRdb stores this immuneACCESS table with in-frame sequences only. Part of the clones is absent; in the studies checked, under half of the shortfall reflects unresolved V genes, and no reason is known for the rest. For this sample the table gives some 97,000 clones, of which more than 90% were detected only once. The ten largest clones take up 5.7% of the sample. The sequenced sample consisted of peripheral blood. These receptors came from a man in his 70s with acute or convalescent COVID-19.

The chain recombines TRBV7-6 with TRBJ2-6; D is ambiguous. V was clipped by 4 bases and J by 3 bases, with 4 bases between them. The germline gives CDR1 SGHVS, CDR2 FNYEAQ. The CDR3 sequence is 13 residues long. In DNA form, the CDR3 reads TGTGCCAGCAGCTGGAGTGGGGCCAACGTCCTGACTTTC. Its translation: CASSWSGANVLTF.

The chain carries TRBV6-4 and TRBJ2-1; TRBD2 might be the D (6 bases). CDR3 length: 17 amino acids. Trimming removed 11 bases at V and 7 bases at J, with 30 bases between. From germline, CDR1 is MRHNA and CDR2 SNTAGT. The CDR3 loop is CAPEVLRLTGEGNEQFF. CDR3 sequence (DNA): TGTGCCCCCGAAGTCCTACGACTTACGGGAGAGGGTAATGAGCAGTTCTTC.

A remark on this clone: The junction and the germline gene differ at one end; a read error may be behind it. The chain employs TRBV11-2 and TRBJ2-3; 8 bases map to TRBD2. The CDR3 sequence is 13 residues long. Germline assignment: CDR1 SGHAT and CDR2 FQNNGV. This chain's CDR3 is CASSSMVGLGLDF. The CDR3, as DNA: TGTGCCAGCAGCTCCATGGTGGGACTAGGGTTGGATTTT. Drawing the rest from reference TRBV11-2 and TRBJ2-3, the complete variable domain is EAGVAQSPRYKIIEKRQSVAFWCNPISGHATLYWYQQILGQGPKLLIQFQNNGVVDDSQLPKDRFSAERLKGVDSTLKIQPAKLEDSAVYLCASSSMVGLGLDFGPGTRLTVL.

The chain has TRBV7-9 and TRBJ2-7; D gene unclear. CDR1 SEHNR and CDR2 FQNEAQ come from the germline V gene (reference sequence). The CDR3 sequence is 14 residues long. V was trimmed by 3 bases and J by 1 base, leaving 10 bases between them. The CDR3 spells CASSFQADSYEQYF. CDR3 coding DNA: TGTGCCAGCAGCTTTCAGGCTGATTCCTACGAGCAGTACTTC.

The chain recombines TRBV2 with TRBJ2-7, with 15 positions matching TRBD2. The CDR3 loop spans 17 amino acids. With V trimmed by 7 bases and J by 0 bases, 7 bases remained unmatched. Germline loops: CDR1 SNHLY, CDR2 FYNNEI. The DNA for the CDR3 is TGTGCCAGCACCGGGACTAGCGGGGGGTCCAGCTCCTACGAGCAGTACTTC. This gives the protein CASTGTSGGSSSYEQYF.

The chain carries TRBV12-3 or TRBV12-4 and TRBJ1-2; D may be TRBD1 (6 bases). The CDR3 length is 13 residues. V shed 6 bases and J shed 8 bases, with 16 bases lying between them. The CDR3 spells CASRVAAGEGYTF. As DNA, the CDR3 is TGTGCCAGCAGAGTCGCGGCAGGGGAAGGCTACACCTTC.